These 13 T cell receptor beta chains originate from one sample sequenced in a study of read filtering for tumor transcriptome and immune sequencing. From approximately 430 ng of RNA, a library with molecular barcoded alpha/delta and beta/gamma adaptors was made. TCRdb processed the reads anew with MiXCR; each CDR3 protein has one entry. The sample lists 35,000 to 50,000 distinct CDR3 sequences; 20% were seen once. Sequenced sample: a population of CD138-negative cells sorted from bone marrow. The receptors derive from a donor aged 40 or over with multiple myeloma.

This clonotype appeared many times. The chain's CDR3 is CASSLPRSNLRWETQYF. DNA for the CDR3: TGTGCCAGCAGTTTGCCCAGGAGCAACCTCAGGTGGGAGACCCAGTACTTC. The chain couples TRBV28 to TRBJ2-5; D is ambiguous. The CDR3 is 17 residues long. Trimming took 3 bases from V and 5 from J, leaving 22 bases between them. CDR1 and CDR2 from the germline V gene are MDHEN and SYDVKM.

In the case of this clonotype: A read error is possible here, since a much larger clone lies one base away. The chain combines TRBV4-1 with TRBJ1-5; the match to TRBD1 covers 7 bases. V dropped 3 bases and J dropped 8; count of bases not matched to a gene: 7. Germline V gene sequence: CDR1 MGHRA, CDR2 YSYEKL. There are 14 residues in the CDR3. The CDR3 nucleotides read TGCGCCAGCAGCCACGGACCGGGGACAGAGCCCCAGCATTTT. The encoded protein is CASSHGPGTEPQHF.

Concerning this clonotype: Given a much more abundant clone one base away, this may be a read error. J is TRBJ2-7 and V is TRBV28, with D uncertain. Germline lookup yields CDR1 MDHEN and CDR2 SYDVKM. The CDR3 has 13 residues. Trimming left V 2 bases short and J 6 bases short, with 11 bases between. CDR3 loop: CASSLPPVVEQYF. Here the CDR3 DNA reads TGTGCCAGCAGTTTACCTCCTGTTGTCGAGCAGTACTTC.

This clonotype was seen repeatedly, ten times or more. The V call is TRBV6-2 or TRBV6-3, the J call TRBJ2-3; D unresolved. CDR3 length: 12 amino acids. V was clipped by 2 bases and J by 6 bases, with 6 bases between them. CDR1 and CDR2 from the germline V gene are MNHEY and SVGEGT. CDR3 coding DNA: TGTGCCAGCAGTTACAATGCGGATACGCAGTATTTT. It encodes CASSYNADTQYF.

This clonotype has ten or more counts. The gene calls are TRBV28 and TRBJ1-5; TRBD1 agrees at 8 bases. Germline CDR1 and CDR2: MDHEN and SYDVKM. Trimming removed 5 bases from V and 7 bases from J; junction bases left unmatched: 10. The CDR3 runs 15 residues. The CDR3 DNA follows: TGTGCCAGCAGTAAGGCAGGGGGCGCAAAACAGCCCCAGCATTTT. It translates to CASSKAGGAKQPQHF. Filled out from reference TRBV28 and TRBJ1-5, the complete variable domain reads DVKVTQSSRYLVKRTGEKVFLECVQDMDHENMFWYRQDPGLGLRLIYFSYDVKMKEKGDIPEGYSVSREKKERFSLILESASTNQTSMYLCASSKAGGAKQPQHFGDGTRLSIL.

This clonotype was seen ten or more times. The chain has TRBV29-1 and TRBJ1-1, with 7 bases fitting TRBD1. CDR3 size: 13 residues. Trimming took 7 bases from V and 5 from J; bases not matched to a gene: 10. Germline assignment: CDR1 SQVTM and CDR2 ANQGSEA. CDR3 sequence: CSAHPPGGTEAFF. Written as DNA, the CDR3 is TGCAGCGCTCACCCCCCAGGGGGGACTGAAGCTTTCTTT.

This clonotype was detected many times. In DNA, the CDR3 is TGCGCCAGCAGCCCTAGACTAGCGGGAGGCTCCACCGGGGAGCTGTTTTTT. This codes for CASSPRLAGGSTGELFF. The V and J genes are TRBV5-1 and TRBJ2-2; 13 bases fit TRBD2. CDR1 is SGHRS, CDR2 YFSETQ, per germline. With 4 bases clipped from V and 4 bases from J, the junction kept 7 bases outside the gene matches. The CDR3 is made up of 17 amino acids. Combining the CDR3 with reference TRBV5-1 and TRBJ2-2 gives the whole variable domain KAGVTQTPRYLIKTRGQQVTLSCSPISGHRSVSWYQQTPGQGLQFLFEYFSETQRNKGNFPGRFSGRQFSNSRSEMNVSTLELGDSALYLCASSPRLAGGSTGELFFGEGSRLTVL.

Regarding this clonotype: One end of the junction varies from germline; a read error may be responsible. CDR3 protein: CASGLVGLPNTGALF. The CDR3, as DNA: TGTGCCAGCGGCTTGGTCGGATTACCGAACACTGGAGCTCTCTTT. The V and J genes are TRBV5-8 and TRBJ1-1; D gene uncertain. Germline lookup yields CDR1 SGHTS and CDR2 YDEGEE. The CDR3 covers 15 residues.

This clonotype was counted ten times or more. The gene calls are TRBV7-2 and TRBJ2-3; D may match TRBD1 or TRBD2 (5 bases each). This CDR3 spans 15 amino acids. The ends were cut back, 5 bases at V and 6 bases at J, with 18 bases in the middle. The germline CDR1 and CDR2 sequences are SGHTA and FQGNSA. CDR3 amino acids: CASSNRGGRADTQYF. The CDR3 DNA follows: TGTGCCAGCAGCAACCGGGGCGGCAGGGCTGATACGCAGTATTTT.

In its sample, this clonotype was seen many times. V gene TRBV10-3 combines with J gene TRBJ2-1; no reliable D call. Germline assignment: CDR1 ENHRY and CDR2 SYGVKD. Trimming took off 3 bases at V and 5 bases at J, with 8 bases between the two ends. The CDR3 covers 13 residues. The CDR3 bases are TGTGCCATCAGTGACCCTAAAGACAATGAGCAGTTCTTC. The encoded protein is CAISDPKDNEQFF.

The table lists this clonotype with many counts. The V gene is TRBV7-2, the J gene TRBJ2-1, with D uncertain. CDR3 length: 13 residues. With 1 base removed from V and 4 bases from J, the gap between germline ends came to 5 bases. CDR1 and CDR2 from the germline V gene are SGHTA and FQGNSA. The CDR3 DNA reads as TGTGCCAGCAGCTTAGAAAGGTACAATGAGCAGTTCTTC. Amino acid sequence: CASSLERYNEQFF.

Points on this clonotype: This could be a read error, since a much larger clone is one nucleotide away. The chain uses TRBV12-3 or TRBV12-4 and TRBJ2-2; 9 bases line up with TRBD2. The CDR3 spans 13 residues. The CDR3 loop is CASKRGAAGKLFF. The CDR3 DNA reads TGTGCCAGCAAGCGGGGGGCGGCCGGGAAGCTGTTTTTT.

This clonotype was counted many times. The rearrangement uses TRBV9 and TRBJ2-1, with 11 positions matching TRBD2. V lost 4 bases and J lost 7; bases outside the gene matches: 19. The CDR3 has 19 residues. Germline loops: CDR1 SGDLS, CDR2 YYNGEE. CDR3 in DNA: TGTGCCAGCAGCCCCGGTATAGCGGGAGGGCCAGGGGCCGGAAATGAGCAGTTCTTC. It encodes CASSPGIAGGPGAGNEQFF.